These T cell receptor beta chains were read from a single sample in a study of identifying expanded T cells in peripheral blood. Generated by immunoSEQ multiplex PCR, the TCRdb table keeps only in-frame clones and is missing some. This repertoire shows tens of thousands of clones, roughly 84% found once; its top ten account for around a fifth. The sequencing sample was made of blood. The source of these receptors is a person aged 18 to 75 in good health. CDR3s include the opening cysteine and the closing phenylalanine or tryptophan. A D gene is named only where the DNA matches it firmly. A row's size may be missing; if present it is once, few, many or a size class.

CASSWRQGSYEQYF,TGTGCCAGCAGCTGGAGACAGGGGTCCTACGAGCAGTACTTC,once,14,TRBJ2-7,TRBV7-2,TRBD1
CASSLASSSGGAEAFF,TGCGCCAGCAGCTTGGCCAGCAGCAGCGGAGGGGCTGAAGCTTTCTTT,-,16,TRBJ1-1,TRBV5-1,-
CASGTSGNNEQFF,TGTGCCAGCGGGACTAGCGGAAACAATGAGCAGTTCTTC,-,13,TRBJ2-1,TRBV11-3,TRBD2
CAISGGQGPYEQYF,TGTGCCATCAGTGGTGGTCAGGGTCCCTACGAGCAGTACTTC,-,14,TRBJ2-7,TRBV10-3,-
CASGRPDAKEQFF,TGTGCCAGCGGGAGGCCAGACGCTAAAGAGCAGTTCTTC,-,13,TRBJ2-1,TRBV7-3,-
CASSRLLSSGNTIYF,TGTGCCAGCAGCCGACTCCTGAGCTCTGGAAACACCATATATTTT,-,15,TRBJ1-3,TRBV28,-
CASSLAGRVGQPQHF,TGTGCCAGCAGCTTAGCCGGCAGGGTGGGTCAGCCCCAGCATTTT,once,15,TRBJ1-5,TRBV7-2,-
CASSLGTVAGGPGDTQYF,TGTGCCAGCAGCTTGGGGACCGTAGCGGGAGGGCCGGGAGATACGCAGTATTTT,-,18,TRBJ2-3,TRBV7-3,TRBD2
CASSEPRGQGAIRWFF,TGTGCCAGCAGTGAGCCGAGGGGACAGGGGGCGATTCGTTGGTTCTTC,-,16,TRBJ2-1,TRBV28,TRBD1
CASSLVSRDEQYF,TGCGCCAGCAGCTTGGTCAGCCGGGACGAGCAGTACTTC,-,13,TRBJ2-7,TRBV5-1,-
CASSPSAGEQYF,TGTGCCAGCAGTCCCTCGGCGGGAGAGCAGTACTTC,-,12,TRBJ2-7,TRBV11-1,-
CASSVGPNTGELFF,TGTGCCAGCAGCGTCGGCCCGAACACCGGGGAGCTGTTTTTT,-,14,TRBJ2-2,TRBV9,-
CASSLQGVGNNEQFF,TGCGCCAGCAGCTTGCAAGGCGTGGGAAACAATGAGCAGTTCTTC,-,15,TRBJ2-1,TRBV5-1,-
CASSVISGYTGELFF,TGTGCCAGCAGCGTTATTAGCGGATACACCGGGGAGCTGTTTTTT,few,15,TRBJ2-2,TRBV9,-
CASSYAGQGYGEQYF,TGCGCCAGCAGCTACGCGGGACAGGGTTATGGCGAGCAGTACTTC,-,15,TRBJ2-7,TRBV5-1,TRBD1
CASSLATGTAQETQYF,TGTGCCAGCAGCTTGGCTACCGGGACAGCTCAAGAGACCCAGTACTTC,-,16,TRBJ2-5,TRBV7-8,TRBD1
CASSVWSYNEQFF,TGTGCCAGCAGTGTTTGGTCCTACAATGAGCAGTTCTTC,-,13,TRBJ2-1,TRBV2,-
CASSLGLAVYQETQYF,TGTGCCAGCAGTTTAGGACTAGCGGTGTACCAAGAGACCCAGTACTTC,-,16,TRBJ2-5,TRBV28,TRBD2
CATTRDLGVNEQFF,TGCGCCACCACCCGCGATCTTGGGGTTAATGAGCAGTTCTTC,-,14,TRBJ2-1,TRBV4-3,-
CASSLGGQSTDTQYF,TGTGCTAGCAGCTTAGGGGGACAGAGCACAGATACGCAGTATTTT,-,15,TRBJ2-3,TRBV7-7,TRBD1
CASSGDTGGPYEQYF,TGTGCCAGTAGTGGAGATACCGGCGGTCCCTACGAGCAGTACTTC,-,15,TRBJ2-7,TRBV19,-
CASSPSEGMNTEAFF,TGTGCCAGCTCACCCTCCGAGGGCATGAACACTGAAGCTTTCTTT,-,15,TRBJ1-1,TRBV18,-
CASSSQTSTDTQYF,TGTGCCAGCAGCTCCCAAACTAGCACAGATACGCAGTATTTT,-,14,TRBJ2-3,TRBV11-3,-
CASSLEGSPTYNEQFF,TGTGCCAGCAGCTTAGAAGGGAGTCCCACCTACAATGAGCAGTTCTTC,-,16,TRBJ2-1,TRBV7-9,-
CASSLARLAGVREQYF,TGTGCCAGCAGCTTGGCTCGGCTAGCGGGAGTGCGCGAGCAGTACTTC,-,16,TRBJ2-7,TRBV5-6,TRBD2
CASSAPQGAHTEAFF,TGTGCCAGCAGCGCGCCTCAGGGGGCCCACACTGAAGCTTTCTTT,-,15,TRBJ1-1,TRBV9,TRBD1
CASSLMGYPANQPQHF,TGTGCCAGCAGTTTAATGGGGTATCCGGCCAATCAGCCCCAGCATTTT,-,16,TRBJ1-5,TRBV27,-
CASSAQDSSPQHF,TGTGCCAGCAGTGCACAGGATTCATCGCCCCAGCATTTT,-,13,TRBJ1-5,TRBV6-1,-
CASSQNGDTNYGYTF,TGTGCCAGTAGCCAGAATGGGGACACTAACTATGGCTACACCTTC,many,15,TRBJ1-2,TRBV19,-
CASKRSEQDNNQPQHF,TGTGCCAGCAAGCGGTCAGAACAGGACAACAATCAGCCCCAGCATTTT,-,16,TRBJ1-5,TRBV2,-
CASSLGTGRNEKLFF,TGTGCCAGCAGCTTAGGGACAGGCCGTAATGAAAAACTGTTTTTT,-,15,TRBJ1-4,TRBV13,-
CSARTSVVSDTQYF,TGCAGCGCCAGGACTAGTGTCGTGTCAGATACGCAGTATTTT,-,14,TRBJ2-3,TRBV29-1,TRBD2
CASSPEQGSYNEQFF,TGTGCCAGCAGCCCTGAACAGGGGTCCTACAATGAGCAGTTCTTC,-,15,TRBJ2-1,TRBV7-2,TRBD1
CASSSGRDQPQHF,TGTGCCAGTAGTTCGGGTAGGGATCAGCCCCAGCATTTT,-,13,TRBJ1-5,TRBV19,-
CASSKRAGDSIEQYF,TGTGCCAGCAGCAAGCGGGCAGGGGATTCAATCGAGCAGTACTTC,-,15,TRBJ2-7,TRBV7-6,-
CASRGGAQDGYTF,TGTGCCAGCCGCGGAGGGGCGCAGGATGGCTACACCTTC,-,13,TRBJ1-2,TRBV18,-
CASSSAGGHTEAFF,TGTGCCAGCAGCTCGGCTGGGGGTCACACTGAAGCTTTCTTT,-,14,TRBJ1-1,TRBV6-5,-
CASRVMQSTDTQYF,TGTGCCAGCAGAGTCATGCAGAGCACAGATACGCAGTATTTT,-,14,TRBJ2-3,TRBV6-5,-